This TCR beta chain was documented in a study of human T cells and chemical hapten exposure. Across the study: The patch tests put 0.01% DPC on the skin of the upper back and were read 6 days later. Patients, a majority of them female, were diagnosed with alopecia areata, totalis or universalis.

Described time point: pre-sensitization, week 0. The treatment denotes: therapeutic diphenylcyclopropenone sensitization with weekly scalp DPC. MiXCR, applied by TCRdb to the RACE reads, yields one record per CDR3 protein. Of about 92,000 distinct CDR3 sequences listed, 9.6% are singletons. The CDR3 sequence is 13 residues long. Deletions cut 7 bases from V and 3 bases from J, with 9 bases between. The germline V gene encodes CDR1 MNHEY and CDR2 SVGAGI. The specimen was whole blood, collected in connection with sensitization to the hapten diphenylcyclopropenone (DPC). This sequence joins TRBV6-5 and TRBJ2-2, with a tentative D call TRBD1 (6 bases). The receptor's source is a woman aged 40 to 50 with alopecia areata. Some clones in this sample may be carry-over from other donors' samples. The CDR3 DNA follows: TGTGCCAGCAAGGGGGTTGACACCGGGGAGCTGTTTTTT. As protein: CASKGVDTGELFF.